Only a few counts were recorded for the clone carrying this T cell receptor (beta chain). The antigen remains unidentified. V gave up 5 bases and J gave up 7 bases, with 11 bases separating them. Germline loops: CDR1 SGHTA, CDR2 FQGTGA. CDR3 length equals 13 residues. The investigators amplified TCR beta CDR3 regions from RNA transcripts. The HTBI primer set drove a first-round RT-PCR of the TCR CDR3. TCRdb called the multiplex PCR reads again in MiXCR, with one record for every CDR3 protein. The sample lists a few hundred thousand distinct CDR3 sequences; over 12% were seen once. A patient was excluded if there was uncontrolled infection, other autoimmune disease, pregnancy or lactation. At first hyperthyroidism diagnosis, before any ophthalmopathy symptoms, the blood sample was collected. The data are from a study of T cells in Graves' hyperthyroidism and ophthalmopathy. Regarding the study as a whole: Also found in blood were most expanded thyroid clonotypes above 0.001. Separating ophthalmopathy from stable hyperthyroidism was achieved by a 13 V-J model.

The chain couples TRBV7-3 to TRBJ1-4; D ambiguous. The source material was blood. The sequence was obtained from a woman aged 45-60 years with Graves' hyperthyroidism that later progressed to Graves' ophthalmopathy. CDR3 region: CASSRSNGEKLFF. CDR3 nucleotides: TGTGCCAGCAGCCGTTCTAATGGTGAAAAACTGTTTTTT.